Below are 32 T cell receptor beta chains sequenced from a single sample in a study of blood T cell repertoires in COVID-19. Clones were sequenced by immunoSEQ multiplex PCR, and TCRdb holds only the in-frame ones, with some missing. The sample lists 200,000 or so clones, roughly 80% occurring once. Sequences were obtained from peripheral blood. These receptors were collected from a man aged 55 to 70 with active or convalescent COVID-19.

The chain carries TRBV5-4 and TRBJ2-7; 8 bases are a match to TRBD2. The CDR3 extends over 14 amino acids. The ends lost 3 bases at V and 5 bases at J; junction bases unmatched: 7. Germline loops: CDR1 SGHNT, CDR2 YYREEE (reference sequence). The CDR3 loop reads CASSSGGRSNEQYF. The DNA for the CDR3 is TGTGCCAGCAGCTCGGGAGGGCGTAGCAACGAGCAGTACTTC.

This clone was found a few times. The V and J genes are TRBV5-4 and TRBJ2-1; D remains ambiguous. This CDR3 region has 14 residues. V was clipped by 0 bases and J by 4 bases, with 8 bases between them. Germline V gene data show CDR1 as SGHNT and CDR2 as YYREEE (reference sequence). In nucleotides, the CDR3 is TGTGCCAGCAGCTTGGCCGAGGATTACAATGAGCAGTTCTTC. This encodes CASSLAEDYNEQFF.

The chain uses TRBV5-6 and TRBJ1-5; 7 bases agree with TRBD1. CDR3 size: 16 residues. Trimming took 4 bases from V and 2 from J; bases not matched to a gene: 9. Germline V gives CDR1 SGHDT, CDR2 YYEEEE. The CDR3 loop reads CASSHNRGDGNQPQHF. The CDR3 nucleotides read TGTGCCAGCAGCCATAACAGGGGTGATGGCAATCAGCCCCAGCATTTT.

This chain joins TRBV27 and TRBJ2-3; 7 bases fit TRBD2. This CDR3 spans 15 amino acids. Germline CDR1 is MNHEY and CDR2 is SMNVEV (reference sequence). V was pared by 6 bases and J by 2 bases, with 8 bases of the junction left unmatched. Here the CDR3 DNA reads TGTGCCAGCAGCCGATGGAAGCGGGACACAGATACGCAGTATTTT. Translation gives CASSRWKRDTDTQYF.

V and J are TRBV5-1 and TRBJ2-5; D uncertain. Germline values: CDR1 SGHRS, CDR2 YFSETQ. V lost 4 bases and J lost 5, with 12 bases in between. CDR3 length: 13 residues. The CDR3 coding sequence is TGCGCCAGCAGCCTGGACCCCGGGGAGACCCAGTACTTC. This translates into CASSLDPGETQYF.

This sequence joins TRBV4-3 and TRBJ2-7; unclear D gene. The CDR3 is made up of 15 amino acids. V lost 1 base, J lost 0 bases, and 10 bases lay in between. Germline V lookup: CDR1 LGHNA, CDR2 YSLEER. Written as DNA, the CDR3 is TGCGCCAGCAGCCAAGGAGGCACCGCCTCCTACGAGCAGTACTTC. Residues: CASSQGGTASYEQYF.

This rearrangement joins TRBV24-1 to TRBJ2-1; D is ambiguous. Germline CDR1 and CDR2: KGHDR and SFDVKD. Trimming removed 7 bases at V and 0 bases at J, with 6 bases between. This CDR3 has 13 residues. CDR3 sequence: CATRQSSYNEQFF. In DNA, the CDR3 is TGTGCCACCAGACAGAGCTCCTACAATGAGCAGTTCTTC.

The chain combines TRBV7-9 with TRBJ2-7, with D tentatively TRBD2 (6 bases). Germline-derived CDR1 and CDR2 are SEHNR and FQNEAQ (reference sequence). V was trimmed by 5 bases and J by 4 bases, leaving 15 bases between them. CDR3 length equals 14 residues. CDR3 bases: TGTGCCAGCAGCCGACTAGGCGTGGGGTACGAGCAGTACTTC. It encodes CASSRLGVGYEQYF.

This sequence joins TRBV15 and TRBJ1-6; 9 positions agree with TRBD1. Germline V lookup: CDR1 LNHNV, CDR2 YYDKDF (reference sequence). Unmatched junction bases numbered 4, after V lost 2 bases and J lost 11 bases. This CDR3 is 14 amino acids long. The CDR3 here is CATSRPGQGAPLHF. In DNA form, the CDR3 reads TGTGCCACCAGCAGACCGGGACAGGGAGCACCCCTCCACTTT.

V usage is TRBV28 and J usage is TRBJ1-5; tentatively, D is TRBD1 (5 bases). CDR3 length: 12 residues. The ends were cut back, 6 bases at V and 7 bases at J, with 10 bases in the middle. The germline gives CDR1 MDHEN, CDR2 SYDVKM. The DNA of the CDR3 is TGTGCCAGCAGGGAGAACAGGCAGCCCCAGCATTTT. Translated, it gives CASRENRQPQHF. The variable domain in full, completed from reference TRBV28 and TRBJ1-5, reads DVKVTQSSRYLVKRTGEKVFLECVQDMDHENMFWYRQDPGLGLRLIYFSYDVKMKEKGDIPEGYSVSREKKERFSLILESASTNQTSMYLCASRENRQPQHFGDGTRLSIL.

This chain uses TRBV28 with TRBJ1-2; D is undetermined. Germline assignment: CDR1 MDHEN and CDR2 SYDVKM. Trimming took off 4 bases at V and 3 bases at J, with 15 bases between the two ends. The length of the CDR3 is 15 residues. The CDR3 coding sequence is TGTGCCAGCAGTTCCCCATCGGACGGGGACTATGGCTACACCTTC. It specifies CASSSPSDGDYGYTF.

The chain employs TRBV11-3 and TRBJ2-5, with D maybe TRBD2 (6 bases). Germline CDR1 is SGHNT and CDR2 is YENEEA. Trimming cost V 2 bases and J 5 bases, with 15 bases left between them. The CDR3 has 15 residues. The CDR3 DNA is TGTGCCAGCAGCTTAAAGTTGGGACTGGGGGAGACCCAGTACTTC. This translates into CASSLKLGLGETQYF.

V is TRBV28 and J is TRBJ2-2, with 8 bases matching TRBD2. Germline trimming cut 10 bases from V and 0 bases from J; bases unmatched to any gene: 10. Germline CDR1 MDHEN, CDR2 SYDVKM. The CDR3 covers 16 residues. The CDR3 loop reads CATTGLAGSNTGELFF. In DNA, the CDR3 is TGTGCCACCACTGGGCTAGCGGGTTCGAACACCGGGGAGCTGTTTTTT. Drawing the rest from reference TRBV28 and TRBJ2-2, the complete variable domain is DVKVTQSSRYLVKRTGEKVFLECVQDMDHENMFWYRQDPGLGLRLIYFSYDVKMKEKGDIPEGYSVSREKKERFSLILESASTNQTSMYLCATTGLAGSNTGELFFGEGSRLTVL.

This sequence joins TRBV29-1 and TRBJ2-1; 9 positions match TRBD2. This CDR3 has 17 residues. J was trimmed by 2 bases and V by 3 bases; bases with no gene match: 11. The germline CDR1 and CDR2 sequences are SQVTM and ANQGSEA. The CDR3 DNA reads as TGCAGCGTTGAGCCTAGCGGGGTCCTAGGCCCCTACAATGAGCAGTTCTTC. This sequence encodes CSVEPSGVLGPYNEQFF.

This clone has only a few counts. This chain uses TRBV3-1 (or the pseudogene TRBV3-2) with TRBJ2-5, with D possibly TRBD1 on 6 matching bases. Looked up from germline, CDR1 is LGHDT and CDR2 is YNNKEL (reference sequence). CDR3 length: 13 residues. Trimming took 4 bases from V and 2 from J, leaving 8 bases between them. The CDR3: CASSRTVQETQYF. Here the CDR3 DNA reads TGTGCCAGCAGCCGGACAGTTCAAGAGACCCAGTACTTC.

The chain recombines TRBV18 with TRBJ2-1, with TRBD1 identical over 12 bases. V lost 2 bases to trimming and J lost 5 bases; unmatched junction nucleotides: 7. Germline V gives CDR1 KGHSH, CDR2 LQKENI. This CDR3 region has 17 residues. The CDR3 DNA sequence: TGTGCCAGCTCACCAAAGGGACAGGGGGCGGATAACAATGAGCAGTTCTTC. This encodes CASSPKGQGADNNEQFF.

This clone is a singleton in its sample. The V call is TRBV5-4, the J call TRBJ2-3; 9 nucleotides align to TRBD2. The CDR3 contains 15 residues. Germline V gene data show CDR1 as SGHNT and CDR2 as YYREEE (reference sequence). Trimming removed 4 bases from V and 5 bases from J; junction bases left unmatched: 8. The DNA of the CDR3 is TGTGCCAGCAGCCAGGGGCGGGAGGGGGAAGATACGCAGTATTTT. This codes for CASSQGREGEDTQYF.

The rearrangement joins TRBV18 to TRBJ1-5; a possible D gene is TRBD1 (6 bases). The CDR3 is made up of 13 amino acids. Trimming stripped 6 bases from V and 5 bases from J, with 11 bases between. Germline V CDR1 and CDR2: KGHSH, LQKENI. The CDR3 DNA is TGTGCCAGCTCGACAGGCTCCTATCAGCCCCAGCATTTT. This gives the protein CASSTGSYQPQHF.

The gene calls are TRBV12-3 or TRBV12-4 and TRBJ2-2, with TRBD2 matching over 8 bases. V lost 8 bases, J lost 6 bases, and 5 bases stayed unmatched. This CDR3 comprises 13 residues. The DNA of the CDR3 is TGTGCCAGCGTGGTAGCGGGATCCGGGGAGCTGTTTTTT. It translates to CASVVAGSGELFF.

The chain carries TRBV12-5 and TRBJ1-2; D ambiguous. In germline, CDR1 is LGHNT, CDR2 FRNRAP. V was trimmed by 6 bases and J by 5 bases, leaving 10 bases between them. This CDR3 contains 12 residues. DNA of the CDR3: TGTGCTAGTGGGCAGTCCAATTATGGCTACACCTTC. It codes for CASGQSNYGYTF.

The V gene is TRBV19, the J gene TRBJ2-5, with 8 nucleotides matching TRBD2. CDR3 length: 14 residues. Germline V gene data show CDR1 as LNHDA and CDR2 as SQIVND (reference sequence). V shed 11 bases and J 4 bases; nucleotides not matched to a gene: 12. CDR3 sequence: CASMLAGRRETQYF. CDR3 nucleotides: TGTGCCTCCATGTTAGCGGGAAGGCGAGAGACCCAGTACTTC.

This rearrangement joins TRBV4-1 to TRBJ2-2; 7 nucleotides match TRBD1. Trimming at V came to 0 bases and at J to 6 bases, leaving 10 bases not matched to a gene. The CDR3 runs 17 residues. Germline CDR1 MGHRA, CDR2 YSYEKL. CDR3 sequence (DNA): TGCGCCAGCAGCCAAGATATTGAACAGGGGTGGGCCGGGGAGCTGTTTTTT. It encodes CASSQDIEQGWAGELFF.

The V and J genes are TRBV7-2 and TRBJ2-7, with 9 bases lining up with TRBD1. Germline assignment: CDR1 SGHTA and CDR2 FQGNSA. CDR3 length equals 14 residues. The V gene end was trimmed by 5 bases and the J gene end by 2 bases; junction bases not matched to a gene: 4. CDR3 sequence reads: CASSTGQGAYEQYF. The CDR3 DNA is TGTGCCAGCAGCACGGGACAGGGTGCCTACGAGCAGTACTTC.

The chain is built from TRBV5-4 and TRBJ2-7; maybe TRBD2 (5 bases). Between the trimmed V and J ends, which lost 0 bases and 5 bases, there was a span of 9 bases. Germline V gives CDR1 SGHNT, CDR2 YYREEE (reference sequence). The CDR3 is 13 amino acids. This chain's CDR3 is CASSLVGVDEQYF. As DNA, the CDR3 is TGTGCCAGCAGCTTGGTCGGGGTCGACGAGCAGTACTTC. Drawing the rest from reference TRBV5-4 and TRBJ2-7, the complete variable domain is ETGVTQSPTHLIKTRGQQVTLRCSSQSGHNTVSWYQQALGQGPQFIFQYYREEENGRGNFPPRFSGLQFPNYSSELNVNALELDDSALYLCASSLVGVDEQYFGPGTRLTVT.

The chain joins TRBV6-2 or TRBV6-3 to TRBJ2-2; maybe TRBD2 (6 bases). Germline CDR1 is MNHEY and CDR2 is SVGEGT. Trimming stripped 2 bases from V and 9 bases from J, with 25 bases between. CDR3 length: 18 amino acids. The CDR3 sequence: CASSYGGITRTLVRELFF. The CDR3 DNA sequence: TGTGCCAGCAGTTACGGGGGGATTACAAGGACACTCGTCCGGGAGCTGTTTTTT.

The genes are TRBV25-1 and TRBJ2-6; TRBD1 aligns across 7 bases. V shed 3 bases, J shed 0 bases, and the junction held 2 bases outside the gene matches. The CDR3 runs to 16 residues. Per germline, CDR1 MGHDK and CDR2 SYGVNS. In nucleotides, the CDR3 is TGTGCCAGCAGTGACCACAGGGGCTCTGGGGCCAACGTCCTGACTTTC. Its translation: CASSDHRGSGANVLTF. The full variable domain, its missing parts supplied by reference TRBV25-1 and TRBJ2-6, is EADIYQTPRYLVIGTGKKITLECSQTMGHDKMYWYQQDPGMELHLIHYSYGVNSTEKGDLSSESTVSRIRTEHFPLTLESARPSHTSQYLCASSDHRGSGANVLTFGAGSRLTVL.

The gene calls are TRBV4-1 and TRBJ1-4, with no clear D. Trimming stripped 2 bases from V and 3 bases from J, with 10 bases between. Germline CDR1 reads MGHRA; CDR2 reads YSYEKL. The CDR3 runs 15 residues. Here the CDR3 reads CASSQLERSNEKLFF. The CDR3 DNA sequence: TGCGCCAGCAGCCAATTGGAGAGATCTAATGAAAAACTGTTTTTT.

The chain uses TRBV2 and TRBJ2-7, with D maybe TRBD2 (5 bases). The CDR3 is 13 amino acids. Germline CDR1 is SNHLY and CDR2 is FYNNEI. Deletions cut 8 bases from V and 3 bases from J, with 14 bases between. The CDR3 loop reads CASDTREDYEQYF. The CDR3 DNA follows: TGTGCCAGCGATACGAGGGAAGACTACGAGCAGTACTTC.

The J gene is TRBJ2-3, the V gene TRBV5-5; weak D call: TRBD2 (5 bases). The germline gives CDR1 SGHKS, CDR2 YYEKEE (reference sequence). The CDR3 is made up of 14 amino acids. V shed 3 bases and J shed 6 bases, with 14 bases lying between them. The CDR3 bases are TGTGCCAGCAGCTCTGAATGGGGAGCGGATACGCAGTATTTT. Its translation: CASSSEWGADTQYF.

The chain uses TRBV28 and TRBJ2-5, with 11 positions matching TRBD2. The CDR3 spans 15 residues. In germline, CDR1 is MDHEN, CDR2 SYDVKM. V shed 5 bases, J shed 2 bases, and the junction held 4 bases outside the gene matches. The CDR3 loop is CASSRTSGPQETQYF. As DNA, the CDR3 is TGTGCCAGCAGTCGGACTAGCGGGCCTCAAGAGACCCAGTACTTC. Filled out from reference TRBV28 and TRBJ2-5, the complete variable domain reads DVKVTQSSRYLVKRTGEKVFLECVQDMDHENMFWYRQDPGLGLRLIYFSYDVKMKEKGDIPEGYSVSREKKERFSLILESASTNQTSMYLCASSRTSGPQETQYFGPGTRLLVL.

The CDR3 nucleotides read TGTGCCAGCAGCTCCAGACAGGGCCTGAGCTCCTATAATTCACCCCTCCACTTT. Its protein product is CASSSRQGLSSYNSPLHF. The chain links TRBV13 to TRBJ1-6; 7 bases line up with TRBD1. V shed 4 bases, J shed 0 bases, and the junction held 9 bases outside the gene matches. The CDR3 loop spans 18 amino acids. Germline lookup yields CDR1 PRHDT and CDR2 FYEKMQ (reference sequence).

The chain links TRBV7-7 to TRBJ2-5; 13 nucleotides match TRBD2. The V gene's germline CDR1 is SSHAT and CDR2 FNYEAQ (reference sequence). The CDR3 runs 15 residues. Trimming cost V 5 bases and J 4 bases; bases outside gene matches: 4. In DNA, the CDR3 is TGTGCCAGCAGCACGGGACTAGCGGGAATAGAGACCCAGTACTTC. This translates into CASSTGLAGIETQYF.